These 28 T cell receptor beta chains came from one sample sequenced in a study of OX40 agonist ivuxolimab in advanced cancers. Method: immunoSEQ multiplex PCR; TCRdb's copy keeps in-frame clones and lacks some. The sample shows tens of thousands of clones, 87% of them seen only once. Sequencing was performed on CD4+ or CD8+ T cells sorted from blood, taken in a trial of the OX40 agonist ivuxolimab. These receptor sequences come from an adult with an advanced solid tumor such as melanoma, head and neck, liver or kidney cancer.

The chain uses TRBV19 and TRBJ2-2, with 8 bases identical to TRBD2. Germline CDR1 is LNHDA and CDR2 is SQIVND (reference sequence). V was clipped by 10 bases and J by 4 bases; unmatched bases: 17. The CDR3 is 17 amino acids. This CDR3 is CATLRRGVQRGTGELFF. The CDR3 DNA reads TGTGCCACCCTGAGGCGGGGGGTCCAGAGGGGCACCGGGGAGCTGTTTTTT.

V is TRBV5-4 and J is TRBJ1-2, with 8 bases identical to TRBD1. The CDR3 extends over 13 amino acids. V was pared by 6 bases and J by 6 bases, with 7 bases of the junction left unmatched. CDR1 is SGHNT and CDR2 is YYREEE in the germline V gene (reference sequence). The CDR3 DNA sequence: TGTGCCAGCACCTCCCAGGGGGCGGATGGCTACACCTTC. It specifies CASTSQGADGYTF.

This chain uses TRBV2 with TRBJ1-2; the D gene is possibly TRBD1 (5 bases). The germline V and J ends were trimmed by 7 bases and 0 bases, with 12 bases remaining between them. The CDR3 totals 14 residues. Germline V CDR1 and CDR2: SNHLY, FYNNEI. Written as DNA, the CDR3 is TGTGCCAGCATCCCGGGACGAACTAACTATGGCTACACCTTC. It yields the protein CASIPGRTNYGYTF.

This chain connects TRBV5-1 to TRBJ1-1; 8 bases fit TRBD1. The CDR3 has 15 residues. J gave up 1 base and V 3 bases, and 5 bases lay outside the gene matches. Germline assignment: CDR1 SGHRS and CDR2 YFSETQ. CDR3 sequence (DNA): TGCGCCAGCAGCTCTACCGGGACAGGGAACACTGAAGCTTTCTTT. Its translation is CASSSTGTGNTEAFF.

This chain links TRBV7-8 with TRBJ2-7; weak D call: TRBD2 (5 bases). From germline, CDR1 is SGHVS and CDR2 FQNEAQ. V was shortened by 5 bases and J by 0 bases, with 8 bases between the two germline ends. CDR3 length: 13 residues. CDR3 DNA: TGTGCCAGCAGCCTAACTAGCTCCTACGAGCAGTACTTC. It translates to CASSLTSSYEQYF.

This clone was seen a single time. V usage is TRBV5-1 and J usage is TRBJ2-7, with 7 positions matching TRBD2. The CDR3 is 15 residues long. After removal of 4 bases from V and 2 bases from J, the junction contained 9 bases not matched to a gene. Germline V lookup: CDR1 SGHRS, CDR2 YFSETQ. The DNA for the CDR3 is TGCGCCAGCAGCAAGGAACCCGGGACTACCTACGAGCAGTACTTC. Translating gives CASSKEPGTTYEQYF. The whole variable domain, remainder taken from reference TRBV5-1 and TRBJ2-7, is KAGVTQTPRYLIKTRGQQVTLSCSPISGHRSVSWYQQTPGQGLQFLFEYFSETQRNKGNFPGRFSGRQFSNSRSEMNVSTLELGDSALYLCASSKEPGTTYEQYFGPGTRLTVT.

The V call is TRBV14, the J call TRBJ1-4; possible D gene TRBD1, 5 bases. Trimming took 4 bases from V and 10 from J, leaving 16 bases between them. Per the germline V gene, CDR1 is SGHDN and CDR2 is FVKESK. CDR3 length: 14 amino acids. CDR3 DNA: TGTGCCAGCAGCCTGGGGGGGGTGTATGGAAAACTGTTTTTT. This sequence encodes CASSLGGVYGKLFF.

The V and J genes are TRBV10-2 and TRBJ1-3; TRBD1 matches 7 bases. The CDR3 runs to 15 residues. V trimming: 6 bases; J trimming: 0 bases; junction bases outside the gene matches: 5. Germline V lookup: CDR1 WSHSY, CDR2 SAAADI. For the CDR3, the DNA is TGCGCCAGCAGCCCCGGGGACAGCTCTGGAAACACCATATATTTT. Protein: CASSPGDSSGNTIYF.

The chain combines TRBV28 with TRBJ1-1; D uncertain. The CDR3 spans 14 residues. Trimming left V 3 bases short and J 5 bases short, with 13 bases between. Germline V gene data show CDR1 as MDHEN and CDR2 as SYDVKM. The DNA for the CDR3 is TGTGCCAGCAGTTTTTACAGAAGAGGGACTGAAGCTTTCTTT. It codes for CASSFYRRGTEAFF.

This rearrangement joins TRBV6-5 to TRBJ1-5; D is unclear. V dropped 6 bases and J dropped 3 bases, with 9 bases sitting between them. This CDR3 region has 13 residues. CDR1 is MNHEY, CDR2 SVGAGI, per germline. The CDR3 DNA reads TGTGCCAGCAGCCTGTCCCTCAATCAGCCCCAGCATTTT. Its protein is CASSLSLNQPQHF.

The rearrangement joins TRBV19 to TRBJ1-2; D call uncertain. V lost 1 base, J lost 4 bases, and 7 bases lay in between. Germline V lookup: CDR1 LNHDA, CDR2 SQIVND (reference sequence). This CDR3 has 13 residues. CDR3 protein: CASSIGELYGYTF. As DNA, the CDR3 is TGTGCCAGTAGTATAGGTGAACTCTATGGCTACACCTTC.

V and J are TRBV27 and TRBJ1-1; unclear D gene. The CDR3 has 15 residues. Trimming removed 5 bases at V and 4 bases at J, with 17 bases between. Germline CDR1 is MNHEY and CDR2 is SMNVEV (reference sequence). Here the CDR3 DNA reads TGTGCCAGCAGTCCCGCCGGGCGGAGGAGCACTGAAGCTTTCTTT. Protein product: CASSPAGRRSTEAFF.

V is TRBV9 and J is TRBJ2-5; 11 nucleotides align to TRBD2. The CDR3 consists of 16 residues. The germline gives CDR1 SGDLS, CDR2 YYNGEE. The ends lost 1 base at V and 2 bases at J; junction bases unmatched: 4. CDR3 DNA: TGTGCCAGCAGCGTAACGGGACTAGCGGATCAAGAGACCCAGTACTTC. It specifies CASSVTGLADQETQYF.

The chain combines TRBV11-3 with TRBJ2-3, with 8 bases identical to TRBD1. CDR3 length equals 15 residues. V was clipped by 4 bases and J by 10 bases; unmatched bases: 13. Per germline, CDR1 SGHNT and CDR2 YENEEA. CDR3 DNA: TGTGCCAGCAGCTCCGCAGGGGGCGCCTCCGGTCCGCAGTATTTT. It yields the protein CASSSAGGASGPQYF.

This chain uses TRBV7-2 with TRBJ2-7; TRBD2 agrees at 8 bases. V lost 2 bases, J lost 2 bases, and 8 bases stayed unmatched. This CDR3 is built from 16 residues. Germline-derived CDR1 and CDR2 are SGHTA and FQGNSA. Written as DNA, the CDR3 is TGTGCCAGCAGCTTAACCCCTAGCGGGCCAACCTACGAGCAGTACTTC. Its translation is CASSLTPSGPTYEQYF.

This clone was observed a single time. This chain connects TRBV5-1 to TRBJ1-1, with unresolved D. From germline, CDR1 is SGHRS and CDR2 YFSETQ. Trimming stripped 0 bases from V and 1 base from J, with 13 bases between. There are 16 residues in the CDR3. This chain's CDR3 is CASSLETIGRNTEAFF. The DNA of the CDR3 is TGCGCCAGCAGCTTGGAAACGATAGGGAGGAACACTGAAGCTTTCTTT.

The rearrangement joins TRBV2 to TRBJ2-5; a weak D match, TRBD2 (6 bases). The V end lost 7 bases, the J end lost 4 bases, and 13 bases lay between the germline ends. Germline V CDR1 and CDR2: SNHLY, FYNNEI. The CDR3 is 13 residues long. In DNA, the CDR3 is TGTGCCAGCAAGGACGCGGGGAGAGAGACCCAGTACTTC. This gives the protein CASKDAGRETQYF.

The table lists this clone with a few counts. The chain joins TRBV19 to TRBJ2-2, with D unclear. V was clipped by 9 bases and J by 0 bases, with 11 bases between them. The CDR3 has 14 amino acids. Germline-derived CDR1 and CDR2 are LNHDA and SQIVND (reference sequence). The CDR3 region is CASQWGSNTGELFF. The DNA of the CDR3 is TGTGCCAGCCAATGGGGATCGAACACCGGGGAGCTGTTTTTT.

The genes are TRBV28 and TRBJ1-6; no clear D. The CDR3 is 14 residues long. Trimming stripped 3 bases from V and 6 bases from J, with 9 bases between. From germline, CDR1 is MDHEN and CDR2 SYDVKM. CDR3 amino acids: CASSLRYSNSPLHF. The CDR3 DNA follows: TGTGCCAGCAGTTTGAGGTACAGTAATTCACCCCTCCACTTT.

This chain uses TRBV10-3 with TRBJ2-7; 9 bases align to TRBD1. The CDR3 spans 15 residues. Germline lookup yields CDR1 ENHRY and CDR2 SYGVKD. Unmatched junction bases numbered 8, after V lost 2 bases and J lost 6 bases. The CDR3 protein is CAISEADRGRVEQYV. In DNA form, the CDR3 reads TGTGCCATCAGTGAGGCGGACAGGGGTAGGGTCGAGCAGTACGTC.

The chain is built from TRBV28 and TRBJ1-2; 10 nucleotides align to TRBD1. Trimming at V came to 5 bases and at J to 3 bases, leaving 6 bases not matched to a gene. Germline loops: CDR1 MDHEN, CDR2 SYDVKM. The CDR3 runs 15 residues. CDR3 sequence reads: CASSPSTGGDYGYTF. The CDR3 region has the DNA TGTGCCAGCAGTCCCTCGACAGGGGGCGACTATGGCTACACCTTC.

The V and J genes are TRBV5-4 and TRBJ1-1; D not resolved. V lost 4 bases and J lost 1, with 11 bases in between. Germline V gene data show CDR1 as SGHNT and CDR2 as YYREEE (reference sequence). The CDR3 is 14 residues long. CDR3 residues: CASSPDLGNTEAFF. The CDR3 DNA is TGTGCCAGCAGCCCGGACCTGGGGAACACTGAAGCTTTCTTT.

CDR3 nucleotides: TGCGCCAGCAGCCCCTCAGGACAGGGTAGCAATCAGCCCCAGCATTTT. This encodes CASSPSGQGSNQPQHF. This chain uses TRBV5-1 with TRBJ1-5; 8 bases line up with TRBD1. V lost 4 bases, J lost 0 bases, and 6 bases stayed unmatched. CDR3 length equals 16 residues. Per the germline V gene, CDR1 is SGHRS and CDR2 is YFSETQ. Filled out from reference TRBV5-1 and TRBJ1-5, the complete variable domain reads KAGVTQTPRYLIKTRGQQVTLSCSPISGHRSVSWYQQTPGQGLQFLFEYFSETQRNKGNFPGRFSGRQFSNSRSEMNVSTLELGDSALYLCASSPSGQGSNQPQHFGDGTRLSIL.

The chain has TRBV29-1 and TRBJ1-2; a possible D gene is TRBD1 (5 bases). The CDR3 is made up of 13 amino acids. V was pared by 7 bases and J by 7 bases, with 19 bases between. Germline lookup yields CDR1 SQVTM and CDR2 ANQGSEA. The CDR3 coding sequence is TGCAGCGCTACAGGACTGGGGAGGGGTGGCTACACCTTC. Its protein is CSATGLGRGGYTF.

The chain couples TRBV18 to TRBJ2-2, with TRBD1 matching over 7 bases. The V gene's germline CDR1 is KGHSH and CDR2 LQKENI. The length of the CDR3 is 15 residues. The ends lost 3 bases at V and 3 bases at J; junction bases unmatched: 4. The CDR3 here is CASSPLTGYTGELFF. The CDR3, as DNA: TGTGCCAGCTCACCCTTGACAGGGTACACCGGGGAGCTGTTTTTT.

V is TRBV11-2 and J is TRBJ1-5; 9 nucleotides line up with TRBD1. CDR1 is SGHAT, CDR2 FQNNGV, per germline. The CDR3 sequence is 16 residues long. The V segment lost 5 bases and the J segment 7 bases; nucleotides outside the gene matches: 12. CDR3: CASSPGADRGAQPQHF. CDR3 nucleotides: TGTGCCAGCAGCCCAGGGGCGGACAGGGGAGCGCAGCCCCAGCATTTT.

The chain uses TRBV20-1 and TRBJ2-3; no definite D call. CDR1 and CDR2 from the germline V gene are DFQATT and SNEGSKA (reference sequence). Trimming cost V 1 base and J 5 bases, with 4 bases left between them. The CDR3 length is 11 residues. DNA for the CDR3: TGCAGTGCTAGAGGGCTAGATACGCAGTATTTT. Translation: CSARGLDTQYF.

This clone was detected only once. The rearrangement joins TRBV5-1 to TRBJ1-4; D gene unclear. This CDR3 is built from 15 residues. Trimming took 5 bases from V and 3 from J, leaving 14 bases between them. Germline V gene lookup returns CDR1 SGHRS and CDR2 YFSETQ. The CDR3 sequence is CASSPLYRANEKLFF. The CDR3 DNA follows: TGCGCCAGCAGTCCGCTATATAGGGCTAATGAAAAACTGTTTTTT.